These 29 T cell receptor beta chains originate from one sample sequenced in a study of OX40 agonist ivuxolimab in advanced cancers. The library was obtained by the immunoSEQ multiplex PCR assay. TCRdb retrieved this table from immuneACCESS and kept in-frame rearrangements only. Not all clones are present; in checked studies, unresolved V genes account for under half, and no reason is known for the remainder. In all, the sample holds around 27,000 clones, and over 75% of those were seen once. Of the sample, approximately 24% falls within the top ten clones. The sample was CD4+ or CD8+ T cells sorted from blood, taken in a trial of the OX40 agonist ivuxolimab. All receptors derive from an adult with an advanced solid tumor such as melanoma, head and neck, liver or kidney cancer.

Only a few counts were recorded for this clone. The chain couples TRBV19 to TRBJ1-1; D unresolved. Per the germline V gene, CDR1 is LNHDA and CDR2 is SQIVND (reference sequence). CDR3 length equals 13 residues. Trimming cost V 7 bases and J 4 bases, with 13 bases left between them. The CDR3 nucleotides read TGTGCCAGTAAGAAGGGTTGGACCACTGAAGCTTTCTTT. Translating gives CASKKGWTTEAFF.

The V gene is TRBV30, the J gene TRBJ2-5; 8 bases match TRBD2. Germline-derived CDR1 and CDR2 are GTSNPN and SVGIG (reference sequence). J gave up 4 bases and V 2 bases, and 30 bases lay outside the gene matches. The CDR3 has 22 amino acids. In nucleotides, the CDR3 is TGTGCCTGGAGTCCCCTGGCGAGGCGGGGGGCCCGGGGGAGCGGGAGCCCAGAGACCCAGTACTTC. Translated, it gives CAWSPLARRGARGSGSPETQYF.

V is TRBV18 and J is TRBJ2-1; D is perhaps TRBD1 (6 bases). Germline-derived CDR1 and CDR2 are KGHSH and LQKENI. The CDR3 loop spans 12 amino acids. Trimming took 5 bases from V and 6 from J, leaving 8 bases between them. CDR3 region: CASSGQFNEQFF. CDR3 sequence (DNA): TGTGCCAGCTCAGGACAGTTCAATGAGCAGTTCTTC.

The rearrangement links TRBV9 to TRBJ2-6; D call uncertain. The CDR3 extends over 14 amino acids. V lost 6 bases and J lost 1, with 8 bases in between. Germline CDR1 is SGDLS and CDR2 is YYNGEE. The CDR3 DNA reads as TGTGCCAGCACCCCAGGTTCTGGGGCCAACGTCCTGACTTTC. This gives the protein CASTPGSGANVLTF.

The chain joins TRBV25-1 to TRBJ2-3; 8 positions match TRBD1. Germline CDR1 is MGHDK and CDR2 is SYGVNS. CDR3 length equals 15 residues. Losses at the gene ends were 6 bases for V and 7 bases for J; bases not matched to a gene: 12. The CDR3 nucleotides read TGTGCCAGCAGGCCCGACAGGGGAGCATTGTATACGCAGTATTTT. Its translation: CASRPDRGALYTQYF.

The chain carries TRBV5-8 and TRBJ2-3, with a weak D call TRBD1 (6 bases). V was shortened by 2 bases and J by 4 bases, with 14 bases between the two germline ends. CDR3 size: 15 residues. Germline CDR1 reads SGHTS; CDR2 reads YDEGEE. The CDR3 DNA follows: TGTGCCAGCAGCTTTCCCCAGCGACAGGCAGATACGCAGTATTTT. As protein: CASSFPQRQADTQYF.

This clone was recorded once. The rearrangement links TRBV2 to TRBJ2-7, with D hard to call. Looked up from germline, CDR1 is SNHLY and CDR2 is FYNNEI. The CDR3 is 13 amino acids. The germline V and J ends were trimmed by 4 bases and 6 bases, with 13 bases remaining between them. CDR3 DNA sequence: TGTGCCAGCAGTGTAAACGGTGGGGTCGAGCAGTACTTC. Residues: CASSVNGGVEQYF.

This sequence joins TRBV4-1 and TRBJ1-3; TRBD1 matches at 7 bases. The ends lost 1 base at V and 4 bases at J; junction bases unmatched: 7. Germline CDR1 is MGHRA and CDR2 is YSYEKL. The CDR3 extends over 16 amino acids. Here the CDR3 DNA reads TGCGCCAGCAGCCAAGGCGTAGCGGGACAGGGAAACACCATATATTTT. Protein: CASSQGVAGQGNTIYF.

This clone came up once. The chain recombines TRBV6-5 with TRBJ2-3; 7 nucleotides align to TRBD1. The trim removed 3 bases at V and 4 bases at J, leaving 10 bases unmatched. The CDR3 is 16 amino acids. In germline, CDR1 is MNHEY, CDR2 SVGAGI. The CDR3 nucleotides read TGTGCCAGCAGTTATTTCGGACAGGTCGGACCAGATACGCAGTATTTT. Residues: CASSYFGQVGPDTQYF.

The chain uses TRBV7-9 and TRBJ2-6, with D possibly TRBD1 on 6 matching bases. The CDR3 runs 18 residues. Germline CDR1 is SEHNR and CDR2 is FQNEAQ (reference sequence). V gave up 5 bases and J gave up 0 bases, with 17 bases separating them. The CDR3 DNA sequence: TGTGCCAGCAGCCTGACAGGTGTTACCTTCTCTGGGGCCAACGTCCTGACTTTC. This translates into CASSLTGVTFSGANVLTF.

The chain has TRBV28 and TRBJ2-1; no clear D. This CDR3 region has 13 residues. Looked up from germline, CDR1 is MDHEN and CDR2 is SYDVKM. V lost 2 bases and J 4 bases, leaving 6 bases between the germline ends. The CDR3 bases are TGTGCCAGCAGTTTAAGGGAATACAATGAGCAGTTCTTC. This gives the protein CASSLREYNEQFF. Full variable domain (rest looked up from reference TRBV28 and TRBJ2-1): DVKVTQSSRYLVKRTGEKVFLECVQDMDHENMFWYRQDPGLGLRLIYFSYDVKMKEKGDIPEGYSVSREKKERFSLILESASTNQTSMYLCASSLREYNEQFFGPGTRLTVL.

This clone is a singleton in its sample. The rearrangement uses TRBV7-2 and TRBJ2-1; the D is unclear. The germline V gene has CDR1 SGHTA and CDR2 FQGNSA. CDR3 length: 12 amino acids. The V end was cut by 4 bases, the J end by 6 bases, with 7 bases between. The CDR3 nucleotides are TGTGCCAGCAGCTCATCTAGCAATGAGCAGTTCTTC. Protein sequence: CASSSSSNEQFF.

The chain links TRBV19 to TRBJ2-7; tentatively, D is TRBD2 (5 bases). V lost 4 bases and J 3 bases, leaving 16 bases between the germline ends. The CDR3 runs to 15 residues. Germline V lookup: CDR1 LNHDA, CDR2 SQIVND (reference sequence). In DNA, the CDR3 is TGTGCCAGTAGTAGTAGTAGCGTGGTGGGCTACGAGCAGTACTTC. Translation: CASSSSSVVGYEQYF. The full variable domain, with the rest looked up from reference TRBV19 and TRBJ2-7, is DGGITQSPKYLFRKEGQNVTLSCEQNLNHDAMYWYRQDPGQGLRLIYYSQIVNDFQKGDIAEGYSVSREKKESFPLTVTSAQKNPTAFYLCASSSSSVVGYEQYFGPGTRLTVT.

The chain joins TRBV5-6 to TRBJ2-3; 8 bases agree with TRBD2. Germline values: CDR1 SGHDT, CDR2 YYEEEE. Trimming removed 2 bases from V and 4 bases from J; junction bases left unmatched: 6. The CDR3 sequence is 15 residues long. The CDR3 DNA sequence: TGTGCCAGCAGCTTAACGGGAGGGCCTTCAGATACGCAGTATTTT. Residues: CASSLTGGPSDTQYF. The variable domain in full, with the rest retrieved from reference TRBV5-6 and TRBJ2-3, is DAGVTQSPTHLIKTRGQQVTLRCSPKSGHDTVSWYQQALGQGPQFIFQYYEEEERQRGNFPDRFSGHQFPNYSSELNVNALLLGDSALYLCASSLTGGPSDTQYFGPGTRLTVL.

The gene calls are TRBV9 and TRBJ2-1; TRBD2 aligns across 7 bases. CDR1 and CDR2 (germline): SGDLS, YYNGEE. V lost 4 bases and J lost 6; bases outside the gene matches: 7. The CDR3 spans 14 residues. The CDR3 protein is CASSLMTSPNEQFF. CDR3 sequence (DNA): TGTGCCAGCAGCCTAATGACTAGCCCCAATGAGCAGTTCTTC.

The gene calls are TRBV7-9 and TRBJ2-7; either TRBD1 or TRBD2 may supply D (5 bases each). The V end lost 0 bases, the J end lost 3 bases, and 9 bases lay between the germline ends. The CDR3 is 14 amino acids. Germline V gene sequence: CDR1 SEHNR, CDR2 FQNEAQ (reference sequence). The CDR3 bases are TGTGCCAGCAGCTTAGCAGGGGAGTTCTACGAGCAGTACTTC. Translated, it gives CASSLAGEFYEQYF.

The chain links TRBV27 to TRBJ2-7; 9 positions agree with TRBD2. V trimming: 5 bases; J trimming: 0 bases; junction bases outside the gene matches: 5. Per the germline V gene, CDR1 is MNHEY and CDR2 is SMNVEV (reference sequence). This CDR3 spans 15 amino acids. The CDR3 reads CASSVAGVLSYEQYF. The CDR3 DNA sequence: TGTGCCAGCAGTGTAGCGGGAGTCCTCTCCTACGAGCAGTACTTC.

The chain combines TRBV13 with TRBJ2-1; 10 nucleotides match TRBD2. The junction had 5 bases not matched to a gene; V was cut back by 0 bases and J by 0 bases. This CDR3 contains 18 residues. Germline V lookup: CDR1 PRHDT, CDR2 FYEKMQ (reference sequence). This CDR3 is CASSLGPGTSVSYNEQFF. The DNA of the CDR3 is TGTGCCAGCAGCTTAGGCCCCGGGACTAGCGTCTCCTACAATGAGCAGTTCTTC.

V and J are TRBV27 and TRBJ1-6, with TRBD1 matching 7 bases. J was trimmed by 10 bases and V by 3 bases; bases with no gene match: 6. This CDR3 has 14 residues. Germline V gene data show CDR1 as MNHEY and CDR2 as SMNVEV (reference sequence). CDR3 region: CASSFDRVGSPLHF. The CDR3 DNA follows: TGTGCCAGCAGTTTCGACAGGGTAGGGTCACCCCTCCACTTT.

This clone has only one observation. The rearrangement links TRBV7-9 to TRBJ2-7, with D perhaps being TRBD1 or TRBD2 (6 bases each). Between the trimmed V and J ends, which lost 5 bases and 1 base, there was a span of 12 bases. The CDR3 has 14 amino acids. Looked up from germline, CDR1 is SEHNR and CDR2 is FQNEAQ (reference sequence). CDR3 nucleotide sequence: TGTGCCAGCAGCCTAGGGGGGCCTTCCTACGAGCAGTACTTC. This gives the protein CASSLGGPSYEQYF.

The gene calls are TRBV4-2 and TRBJ2-5; D may be TRBD2 (6 bases). The end of the DNA fits TRBJ2-7 better, so the J call may be wrong. CDR1 LGHNA and CDR2 YNFKEQ come from the germline V gene. The length of the CDR3 is 14 residues. CDR3 sequence reads: CASSPGGLSYEQYF. DNA for the CDR3: TGTGCCAGCAGCCCCGGTGGACTATCCTACGAGCAGTACTTC.

V gene TRBV6-6 combines with J gene TRBJ2-7; 10 positions agree with TRBD2. This CDR3 is built from 15 residues. Germline V gene data show CDR1 as MNHNY and CDR2 as SVGAGI (reference sequence). Trimming removed 6 bases from V and 2 bases from J; junction bases left unmatched: 7. CDR3 amino acids: CASSQREGPPYEQYF. The CDR3 bases are TGTGCCAGCAGCCAGCGGGAGGGCCCCCCCTACGAGCAGTACTTC.

The rearrangement joins TRBV15 to TRBJ2-1, with D possibly called TRBD1 or TRBD2 (5 bases each). From germline, CDR1 is LNHNV and CDR2 YYDKDF (reference sequence). This CDR3 has 14 residues. V lost 6 bases, J lost 0 bases, and 9 bases lay in between. CDR3 nucleotides: TGTGCCACCAGGGGACGAAACTCCTACAATGAGCAGTTCTTC. Translation gives CATRGRNSYNEQFF.

CDR3 amino acids: CSARAQYEQYF. In nucleotides, the CDR3 is TGCAGTGCTAGAGCACAATACGAGCAGTACTTC. The chain recombines TRBV20-1 with TRBJ2-7, with D hard to call. Trimming pared 1 base from V and 4 bases from J, leaving 5 bases between. Per the germline V gene, CDR1 is DFQATT and CDR2 is SNEGSKA (reference sequence). The CDR3 is 11 residues long.

CDR3 sequence (DNA): TGTGCCAGCAGCTTCGGCACCTTCACGTTCTTC. Protein product: CASSFGTFTFF. The gene calls are TRBV11-2 and TRBJ2-1; D ambiguous. The CDR3 loop spans 11 amino acids. Germline V gene sequence: CDR1 SGHAT, CDR2 FQNNGV. V lost 3 bases and J lost 15, with 12 bases in between.

The J gene is TRBJ2-1, the V gene TRBV5-1, with D possibly being TRBD2 (6 bases). The CDR3 runs 15 residues. CDR1 is SGHRS and CDR2 is YFSETQ in the germline V gene. Trimming shortened V by 5 bases and J by 7 bases, and 19 bases separated the two germline ends. The CDR3 DNA reads TGCGCCAGCAGATCGGAAGCGGGCCTCTTGAATGAGCAGTTCTTC. Its translation: CASRSEAGLLNEQFF.

V is TRBV5-1 and J is TRBJ2-1; the D is unclear. Germline V gives CDR1 SGHRS, CDR2 YFSETQ. This CDR3 comprises 13 residues. Trimming removed 4 bases at V and 7 bases at J, with 12 bases between. CDR3 protein: CASSTDLGNEQFF. As DNA, the CDR3 is TGCGCCAGCAGCACCGATCTAGGGAATGAGCAGTTCTTC.

The V and J genes are TRBV11-2 and TRBJ2-7, with D uncertain. V was pared by 1 base and J by 2 bases, with 6 bases between. Germline CDR1 and CDR2: SGHAT and FQNNGV. The CDR3 spans 13 residues. CDR3 sequence (DNA): TGTGCCAGCAGCTTAGGAACAGCCTACGAGCAGTACTTC. This sequence encodes CASSLGTAYEQYF.

V gene TRBV9 combines with J gene TRBJ1-5; weak D call: TRBD1 (6 bases). V lost 7 bases and J 6 bases, leaving 20 bases between the germline ends. The CDR3 sequence is 15 residues long. Germline values: CDR1 SGDLS, CDR2 YYNGEE. CDR3 sequence (DNA): TGTGCCAGCGGACCTGGGACAACAGAGAGTCAGCCCCAGCATTTT. As protein: CASGPGTTESQPQHF. Drawing the rest from reference TRBV9 and TRBJ1-5, the complete variable domain is DSGVTQTPKHLITATGQRVTLRCSPRSGDLSVYWYQQSLDQGLQFLIQYYNGEERAKGNILERFSAQQFPDLHSELNLSSLELGDSALYFCASGPGTTESQPQHFGDGTRLSIL.